These 32 T cell receptor beta chains were sequenced from one sample in a study of T-cell reconstitution after alpha-beta-depleted transplantation in children. Unique molecular identifiers were used to barcode this TCRbeta library. MiXCR, run by TCRdb on the PCR reads, gives a single entry per CDR3 protein. This table has about 130,000 distinct CDR3 sequences, about 9.5% appearing once. Material: PBMCs, mostly from graft donor cells, obtained 180 days after TCRalphabeta/CD19-depleted stem cell transplant. These receptors all stem from a girl in the first two years of life who had a stem cell transplant for combined immunodeficiency, so the T cells may come from the graft donor.

In its sample, this clonotype was seen a few times. The chain links TRBV7-2 to TRBJ2-3; 13 bases fit TRBD2. The junction had 5 bases not matched to a gene; V was cut back by 5 bases and J by 3 bases. The germline V gene has CDR1 SGHTA and CDR2 FQGNSA. The CDR3 totals 16 residues. The DNA of the CDR3 is TGTGCCAGCAGCCTCACTAGCGGGGGGGGTACAGATACGCAGTATTTT. It is translated as CASSLTSGGGTDTQYF.

This clonotype was seen only a few times. The rearrangement links TRBV20-1 to TRBJ2-7; a weak D match, TRBD1 (6 bases). V was cut by 5 bases and J by 12 bases, with 20 bases left in between. CDR3 length: 12 amino acids. Germline values: CDR1 DFQATT, CDR2 SNEGSKA (reference sequence). This CDR3 reads CSARLGGDTRYF. CDR3 in DNA: TGCAGTGCTCGCCTCGGTGGGGACACACGGTACTTC.

The chain employs TRBV7-2 and TRBJ2-1; D ambiguous. Trimming took 0 bases from V and 4 from J, leaving 10 bases between them. The CDR3 loop spans 15 amino acids. Germline CDR1 SGHTA, CDR2 FQGNSA. The CDR3 is CASSLAAPSYNEQFF. CDR3 DNA sequence: TGTGCCAGCAGCTTAGCGGCCCCCTCTTACAATGAGCAGTTCTTC.

Only a few counts were recorded for this clonotype. This CDR3 is CSATGNEKLFF. The CDR3 DNA follows: TGCAGTGCTACCGGGAATGAAAAACTGTTTTTT. The V call is TRBV20-1, the J call TRBJ1-4; D remains ambiguous. The V gene lost 4 bases and the J gene lost 5 bases, with 5 bases spanning the gap. CDR3 length: 11 amino acids. CDR1 and CDR2 from the germline V gene are DFQATT and SNEGSKA (reference sequence).

The chain carries TRBV3-1 and TRBJ1-4; possible D gene TRBD1, 6 bases. The CDR3 is made up of 14 amino acids. Germline assignment: CDR1 LGHDT and CDR2 YNNKEL (reference sequence). Trimming removed 5 bases at V and 7 bases at J, with 14 bases between. CDR3 DNA: TGTGCCAGCAGCATCCGGGACATTAGTGAAAAACTGTTTTTT. Amino acids: CASSIRDISEKLFF. Looking up the rest from reference TRBV3-1 and TRBJ1-4 gives the full variable domain: DTAVSQTPKYLVTQMGNDKSIKCEQNLGHDTMYWYKQDSKKFLKIMFSYNNKELIINETVPNRFSPKSPDKAHLNLHINSLELGDSAVYFCASSIRDISEKLFFGSGTQLSVL.

This clonotype was observed many times. This chain uses TRBV9 with TRBJ1-2, with D tentatively TRBD1 (6 bases). Germline lookup yields CDR1 SGDLS and CDR2 YYNGEE. Between the trimmed V and J ends, which lost 3 bases and 7 bases, there was a span of 13 bases. The CDR3 runs to 13 residues. The CDR3 loop reads CASSGPRGGGYTF. In nucleotides, the CDR3 is TGTGCCAGCAGCGGTCCGAGGGGGGGTGGCTACACCTTC.

This clonotype appeared a few times. The chain is built from TRBV20-1 and TRBJ2-1, with D tentatively TRBD1 or TRBD2 (5 bases each). CDR1 and CDR2 (germline): DFQATT, SNEGSKA (reference sequence). The CDR3 runs to 15 residues. V was pared by 0 bases and J by 1 base, with 10 bases between. This chain's CDR3 is CSAREGERSYNEQFF. In nucleotides, the CDR3 is TGCAGTGCTAGAGAGGGGGAGCGTTCCTACAATGAGCAGTTCTTC.

V usage is TRBV5-1 and J usage is TRBJ1-1, with 7 bases aligning to TRBD1. V gave up 0 bases and J gave up 5 bases; unmatched junction bases: 4. Germline V gives CDR1 SGHRS, CDR2 YFSETQ. CDR3 length: 14 residues. CDR3: CASSLVQGRTEAFF. The CDR3 bases are TGCGCCAGCAGCTTGGTACAGGGGAGGACTGAAGCTTTCTTT.

The chain uses TRBV10-3 and TRBJ2-7, with 7 positions matching TRBD2. V shed 0 bases and J 6 bases; nucleotides not matched to a gene: 8. Germline V gene lookup returns CDR1 ENHRY and CDR2 SYGVKD. The CDR3 covers 15 residues. The CDR3 sequence: CAISESGRESGEQYF. The CDR3 region has the DNA TGTGCCATCAGTGAGTCGGGGAGGGAGAGTGGCGAGCAGTACTTC.

The genes are TRBV6-5 and TRBJ1-2, with 8 nucleotides matching TRBD1. The junction had 5 bases not matched to a gene; V was cut back by 3 bases and J by 8 bases. Germline V lookup: CDR1 MNHEY, CDR2 SVGAGI. This CDR3 is 13 amino acids long. CDR3 residues: CASSYRGTGGYTF. The CDR3 bases are TGTGCCAGCAGTTATCGGGGGACAGGAGGCTACACCTTC.

J is TRBJ2-3 and V is TRBV4-2; TRBD2 aligns across 10 bases. The CDR3 extends over 16 amino acids. Germline CDR1 and CDR2: LGHNA and YNFKEQ. V lost 4 bases, J lost 2 bases, and 6 bases stayed unmatched. The CDR3 DNA sequence: TGTGCCAGCAGCCCGGGGACTAGCGACATCACAGATACGCAGTATTTT. Translated: CASSPGTSDITDTQYF.

This clonotype was counted only a few times. The gene calls are TRBV7-2 and TRBJ2-2; either TRBD1 or TRBD2 may supply D (6 bases each). V was pared by 4 bases and J by 2 bases, with 8 bases between. The CDR3 covers 14 residues. The germline CDR1 and CDR2 sequences are SGHTA and FQGNSA. CDR3 amino acids: CASSWGANTGELFF. CDR3 nucleotides: TGTGCCAGCAGCTGGGGGGCTAACACCGGGGAGCTGTTTTTT.

This clonotype was detected many times. The rearrangement joins TRBV20-1 to TRBJ2-7; 8 nucleotides match TRBD2. Germline CDR1 reads DFQATT; CDR2 reads SNEGSKA (reference sequence). The junction had 3 bases not matched to a gene; V was cut back by 2 bases and J by 0 bases. The CDR3 is 14 residues long. CDR3 residues: CSARRLAGSYEQYF. CDR3 DNA sequence: TGCAGTGCTAGACGCCTAGCGGGCTCCTACGAGCAGTACTTC.

The table lists this clonotype with a count of one. This sequence joins TRBV9 and TRBJ2-2; D uncertain. The ends were cut back, 4 bases at V and 6 bases at J, with 19 bases in the middle. CDR1 and CDR2 (germline): SGDLS, YYNGEE. The CDR3 consists of 16 residues. The chain's CDR3 is CASSLFGPPVPGELFF. As DNA, the CDR3 is TGTGCCAGCAGCCTCTTCGGGCCCCCAGTGCCCGGGGAGCTGTTTTTT. Filled out from reference TRBV9 and TRBJ2-2, the complete variable domain reads DSGVTQTPKHLITATGQRVTLRCSPRSGDLSVYWYQQSLDQGLQFLIQYYNGEERAKGNILERFSAQQFPDLHSELNLSSLELGDSALYFCASSLFGPPVPGELFFGEGSRLTVL.

The V gene is TRBV29-1, the J gene TRBJ2-7; 9 bases line up with TRBD1. The CDR3 contains 13 residues. V shed 8 bases, J shed 2 bases, and the junction held 7 bases outside the gene matches. CDR1 and CDR2 (germline): SQVTM, ANQGSEA. The CDR3 region is CSTGQGPPYEQYF. CDR3 in DNA: TGCAGCACCGGACAGGGGCCACCCTACGAGCAGTACTTC.

This clonotype appeared many times. The chain carries TRBV27 and TRBJ2-1, with D uncertain. The germline CDR1 and CDR2 sequences are MNHEY and SMNVEV (reference sequence). The CDR3 totals 13 residues. Trimming pared 3 bases from V and 0 bases from J, leaving 3 bases between. The chain's CDR3 is CASSLGSYNEQFF. The CDR3 DNA follows: TGTGCCAGCAGTTTGGGCTCCTACAATGAGCAGTTCTTC.

CDR3 amino acids: CASSPTGTSSSDTQYF. Written as DNA, the CDR3 is TGTGCCAGCAGCCCGACCGGGACTAGCAGCTCAGATACGCAGTATTTT. The rearrangement joins TRBV11-1 to TRBJ2-3, with 9 nucleotides matching TRBD2. CDR1 and CDR2 from the germline V gene are SGHAT and FQDESV (reference sequence). This CDR3 comprises 16 residues. Losses at the gene ends were 5 bases for V and 4 bases for J; bases not matched to a gene: 10. The complete variable domain, with remaining parts taken from reference TRBV11-1 and TRBJ2-3, reads EAEVAQSPRYKITEKSQAVAFWCDPISGHATLYWYRQILGQGPELLVQFQDESVVDDSQLPKDRFSAERLKGVDSTLKIQPAELGDSAMYLCASSPTGTSSSDTQYFGPGTRLTVL.

The chain couples TRBV12-3 or TRBV12-4 to TRBJ2-5; the match to TRBD2 covers 8 bases. The CDR3 has 14 residues. The ends lost 3 bases at V and 7 bases at J; junction bases unmatched: 7. CDR3 DNA sequence: TGTGCCAGCAGTTTCGACGGGGGGGCTTGGACCCAGTACTTC. This sequence encodes CASSFDGGAWTQYF.

The V gene is TRBV20-1, the J gene TRBJ2-1, with 10 bases fitting TRBD2. Per germline, CDR1 DFQATT and CDR2 SNEGSKA (reference sequence). This CDR3 comprises 14 residues. Trimming removed 8 bases from V and 10 bases from J; junction bases left unmatched: 14. This CDR3 reads CSSIAASGRGEQFF. The CDR3 DNA is TGCAGTTCAATAGCGGCTAGCGGGAGAGGGGAGCAGTTCTTC.

The chain is built from TRBV12-3 or TRBV12-4 and TRBJ2-5, with D possibly being TRBD1 (5 bases). The CDR3 is 13 residues long. V lost 4 bases and J lost 4, with 10 bases in between. Here the CDR3 reads CASSWGSRETQYF. The DNA for the CDR3 is TGTGCCAGCAGTTGGGGCAGCAGAGAGACCCAGTACTTC.

This clonotype was detected only a few times. The gene calls are TRBV12-3 or TRBV12-4 and TRBJ1-6; D possibly corresponds to TRBD1 (5 bases). Trimming left V 2 bases short and J 10 bases short, with 15 bases between. There are 15 residues in the CDR3. The CDR3 sequence: CASSLMGPPTSPLHF. The DNA of the CDR3 is TGTGCCAGCAGTTTAATGGGGCCCCCTACCTCACCCCTCCACTTT.

The V and J genes are TRBV20-1 and TRBJ2-4; 10 bases are a match to TRBD2. The germline V gene has CDR1 DFQATT and CDR2 SNEGSKA (reference sequence). The CDR3 contains 14 residues. V lost 5 bases to trimming and J lost 4 bases; unmatched junction nucleotides: 5. CDR3 sequence reads: CSAERGGPKNIQYF. CDR3 sequence (DNA): TGCAGTGCTGAGCGGGGGGGCCCAAAAAACATTCAGTACTTC.

This rearrangement joins TRBV7-2 to TRBJ1-2; D might be TRBD1 (5 bases). V lost 5 bases and J lost 4, with 17 bases in between. The germline CDR1 and CDR2 sequences are SGHTA and FQGNSA. The CDR3 contains 15 residues. CDR3 in DNA: TGTGCCAGCAGCACCCGACAGAAAGGTAGCTATGGCTACACCTTC. Its protein is CASSTRQKGSYGYTF.

This clonotype appeared a few times. The gene calls are TRBV10-3 and TRBJ2-1, with 9 bases fitting TRBD2. Trimming cost V 7 bases and J 9 bases; bases outside gene matches: 10. This CDR3 is 14 amino acids long. The germline gives CDR1 ENHRY, CDR2 SYGVKD. CDR3 DNA: TGTGCCATCACCGCAGCGGGAGGCCGGGGTGAGCAGTTCTTC. Its protein product is CAITAAGGRGEQFF.

This clonotype was counted only a few times. V gene TRBV5-1 combines with J gene TRBJ1-1; D gene unclear. Trimming removed 0 bases at V and 7 bases at J, with 10 bases between. This CDR3 is built from 13 residues. Per the germline V gene, CDR1 is SGHRS and CDR2 is YFSETQ. The DNA for the CDR3 is TGCGCCAGCAGCTTGGATGGAGCGGATGAAGCTTTCTTT. Protein: CASSLDGADEAFF.

This clonotype was counted many times. The J gene is TRBJ2-7, the V gene TRBV10-3; 8 bases are shared with TRBD1. The J segment lost 3 bases and the V segment lost 6 bases, leaving 1 base of the junction unmatched. The length of the CDR3 is 12 residues. Germline assignment: CDR1 ENHRY and CDR2 SYGVKD. The CDR3 region has the DNA TGTGCCATCAGGGACAGGGACTACGAGCAGTACTTC. As protein: CAIRDRDYEQYF.

The chain combines TRBV6-1 with TRBJ2-7, with 9 bases that match TRBD2. This CDR3 has 14 amino acids. Germline V gene data show CDR1 as MNHNS and CDR2 as SASEGT. V shed 0 bases and J 3 bases; nucleotides not matched to a gene: 0. CDR3 nucleotide sequence: TGTGCCAGCAGTGAAGCGCGGGGGGGCTACGAGCAGTACTTC. Protein product: CASSEARGGYEQYF.

This clonotype occurred a few times. J is TRBJ2-7 and V is TRBV4-3; D perhaps matches TRBD2 (5 bases). The germline V gene encodes CDR1 LGHNA and CDR2 YSLEER. CDR3 length: 14 amino acids. V was clipped by 1 base and J by 5 bases, with 12 bases between them. Written as DNA, the CDR3 is TGCGCCAGCAGCCAAGTCTGGACTTCCCACGAGCAGTACTTC. It translates to CASSQVWTSHEQYF.

This clonotype showed up just a few times. The genes are TRBV7-8 and TRBJ2-7, with 7 bases aligning to TRBD1. Losses at the gene ends were 5 bases for V and 2 bases for J; bases not matched to a gene: 18. This CDR3 has 18 amino acids. CDR1 and CDR2 from the germline V gene are SGHVS and FQNEAQ. The CDR3 loop reads CASSLSRTGPYEAYEQYF. CDR3 nucleotides: TGTGCCAGCAGCCTCTCTAGGACAGGCCCCTACGAGGCCTACGAGCAGTACTTC.

This clonotype was detected many times. V gene TRBV29-1 combines with J gene TRBJ2-5; D is undetermined. CDR3 length equals 14 residues. V lost 1 base and J lost 0, with 9 bases in between. From germline, CDR1 is SQVTM and CDR2 ANQGSEA. This CDR3 reads CSVEATAYQETQYF. For the CDR3, the DNA is TGCAGCGTTGAAGCTACAGCGTACCAAGAGACCCAGTACTTC.

This clonotype has at least ten counts. The rearrangement joins TRBV28 to TRBJ2-3; 11 bases are a match to TRBD2. J gave up 2 bases and V 1 base, and 11 bases lay outside the gene matches. The CDR3 consists of 19 residues. The germline V gene encodes CDR1 MDHEN and CDR2 SYDVKM. The CDR3 DNA reads as TGTGCCAGCAGTTTATCGGGACTAGCGGTCCCCCTTCACACAGATACGCAGTATTTT. This codes for CASSLSGLAVPLHTDTQYF.

The chain couples TRBV9 to TRBJ2-1; 11 bases agree with TRBD2. Germline V gene data show CDR1 as SGDLS and CDR2 as YYNGEE. With 3 bases clipped from V and 3 bases from J, the junction kept 5 bases outside the gene matches. The CDR3 totals 16 residues. The CDR3 DNA follows: TGTGCCAGCAGCGGTGGCGGGACTAGCGGCTACAATGAGCAGTTCTTC. Its translation: CASSGGGTSGYNEQFF.